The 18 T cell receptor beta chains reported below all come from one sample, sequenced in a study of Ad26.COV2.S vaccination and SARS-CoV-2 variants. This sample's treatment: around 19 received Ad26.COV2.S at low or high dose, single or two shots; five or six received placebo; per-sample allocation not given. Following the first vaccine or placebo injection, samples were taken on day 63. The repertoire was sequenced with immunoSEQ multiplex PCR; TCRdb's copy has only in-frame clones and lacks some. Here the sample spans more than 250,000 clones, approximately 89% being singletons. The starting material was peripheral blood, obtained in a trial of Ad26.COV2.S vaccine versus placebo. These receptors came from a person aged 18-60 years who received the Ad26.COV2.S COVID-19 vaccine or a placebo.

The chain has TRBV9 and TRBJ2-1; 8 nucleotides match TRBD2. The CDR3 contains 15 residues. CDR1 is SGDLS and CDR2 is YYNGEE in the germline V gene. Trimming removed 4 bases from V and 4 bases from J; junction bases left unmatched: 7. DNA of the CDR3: TGTGCCAGCAGCCCCCGACTAGCGCTATACAATGAGCAGTTCTTC. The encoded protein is CASSPRLALYNEQFF.

In DNA form, the CDR3 reads TGTGCCAGCAGACCACAGGGTCCAAGCTATGGCTACACCTTC. Protein sequence: CASRPQGPSYGYTF. J is TRBJ1-2 and V is TRBV27, with TRBD1 as a possible D gene (6 bases). Germline V gives CDR1 MNHEY, CDR2 SMNVEV (reference sequence). The CDR3 has 14 amino acids. The V end lost 6 bases, the J end lost 4 bases, and 15 bases lay between the germline ends.

The chain's CDR3 is CASSFGTGGSPLHF. For the CDR3, the DNA is TGTGCCAGCAGTTTTGGAACAGGAGGTTCACCCCTCCACTTT. The V and J genes are TRBV27 and TRBJ1-6, with D perhaps TRBD1 (5 bases). This CDR3 has 14 residues. Trimming cost V 3 bases and J 9 bases, with 12 bases left between them. Germline V gene lookup returns CDR1 MNHEY and CDR2 SMNVEV (reference sequence).

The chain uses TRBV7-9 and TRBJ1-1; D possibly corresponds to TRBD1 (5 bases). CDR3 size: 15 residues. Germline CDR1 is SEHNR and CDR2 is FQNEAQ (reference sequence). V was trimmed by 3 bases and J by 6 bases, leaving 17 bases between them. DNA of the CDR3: TGTGCCAGCAGCTTTGGAGGGGTAGGGGAGTCTGAAGCTTTCTTT. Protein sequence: CASSFGGVGESEAFF. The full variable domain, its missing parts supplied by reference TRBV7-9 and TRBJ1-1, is DTGVSQNPRHKITKRGQNVTFRCDPISEHNRLYWYRQTLGQGPEFLTYFQNEAQLEKSRLLSDRFSAERPKGSFSTLEIQRTEQGDSAMYLCASSFGGVGESEAFFGQGTRLTVV.

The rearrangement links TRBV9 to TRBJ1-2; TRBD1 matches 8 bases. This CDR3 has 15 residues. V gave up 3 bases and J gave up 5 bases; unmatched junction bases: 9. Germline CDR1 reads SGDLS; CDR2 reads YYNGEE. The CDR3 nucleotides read TGTGCCAGCAGCGCCGCCGGGACAGGACTTTATGGCTACACCTTC. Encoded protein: CASSAAGTGLYGYTF.

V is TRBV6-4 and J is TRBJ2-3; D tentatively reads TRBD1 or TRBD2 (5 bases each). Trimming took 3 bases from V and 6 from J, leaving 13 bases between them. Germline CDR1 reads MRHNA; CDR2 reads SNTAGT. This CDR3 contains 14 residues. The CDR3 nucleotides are TGTGCCAGCAGTGAATCGGGGCCTGCGGATACGCAGTATTTT. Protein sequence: CASSESGPADTQYF.

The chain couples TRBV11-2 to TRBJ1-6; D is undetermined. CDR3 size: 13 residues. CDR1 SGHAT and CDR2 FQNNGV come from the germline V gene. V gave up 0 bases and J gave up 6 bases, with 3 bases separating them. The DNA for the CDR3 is TGTGCCAGCAGCTTAGAAAGTAATTCACCCCTCCACTTT. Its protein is CASSLESNSPLHF.

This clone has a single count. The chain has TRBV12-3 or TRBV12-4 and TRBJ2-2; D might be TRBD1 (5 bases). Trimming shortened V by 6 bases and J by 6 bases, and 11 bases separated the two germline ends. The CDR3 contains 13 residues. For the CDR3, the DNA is TGTGCCAGCAGGATAGCAGGGTCCGGGGAGCTGTTTTTT. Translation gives CASRIAGSGELFF.

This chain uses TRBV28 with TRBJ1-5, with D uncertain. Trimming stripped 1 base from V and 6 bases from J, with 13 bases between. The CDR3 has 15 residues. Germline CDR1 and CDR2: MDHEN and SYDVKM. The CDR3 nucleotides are TGTGCCAGCAGTTTATTCTACAAGGAATTTCAGCCCCAGCATTTT. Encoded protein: CASSLFYKEFQPQHF.

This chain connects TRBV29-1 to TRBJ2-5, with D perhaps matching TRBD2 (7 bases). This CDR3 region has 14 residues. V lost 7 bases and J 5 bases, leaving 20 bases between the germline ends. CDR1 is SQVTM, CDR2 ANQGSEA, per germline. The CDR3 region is CSATHRGGAETQYF. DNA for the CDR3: TGCAGCGCCACCCATAGGGGGGGGGCGGAGACCCAGTACTTC.

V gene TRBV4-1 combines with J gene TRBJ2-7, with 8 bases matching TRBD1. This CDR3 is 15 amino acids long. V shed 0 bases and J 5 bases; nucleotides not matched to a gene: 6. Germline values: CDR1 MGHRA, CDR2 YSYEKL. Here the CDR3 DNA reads TGCGCCAGCAGCCAAGATCGAAGGACAGGGAACGAGCAGTACTTC. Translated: CASSQDRRTGNEQYF.

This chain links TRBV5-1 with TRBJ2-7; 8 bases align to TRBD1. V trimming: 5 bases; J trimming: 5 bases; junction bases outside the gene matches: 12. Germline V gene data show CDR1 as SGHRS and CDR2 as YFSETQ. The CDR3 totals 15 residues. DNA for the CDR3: TGCGCCAGCAGTCAAGGGGGACAGGTGGAAAACGAGCAGTACTTC. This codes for CASSQGGQVENEQYF.

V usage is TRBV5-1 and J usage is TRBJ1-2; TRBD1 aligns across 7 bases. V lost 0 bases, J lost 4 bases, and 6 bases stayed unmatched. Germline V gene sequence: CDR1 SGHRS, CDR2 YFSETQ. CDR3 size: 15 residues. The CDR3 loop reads CASSLDLDRIYGYTF. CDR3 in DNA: TGCGCCAGCAGCTTGGATCTGGACAGGATCTATGGCTACACCTTC.

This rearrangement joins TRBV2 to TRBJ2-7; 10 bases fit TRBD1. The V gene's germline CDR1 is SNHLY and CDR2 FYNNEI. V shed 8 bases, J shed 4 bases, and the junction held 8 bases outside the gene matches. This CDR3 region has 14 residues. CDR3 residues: CASSRQGAIYEQYF. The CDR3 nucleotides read TGTGCCAGCTCCCGACAGGGGGCGATTTACGAGCAGTACTTC. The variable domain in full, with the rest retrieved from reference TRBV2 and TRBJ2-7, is EPEVTQTPSHQVTQMGQEVILRCVPISNHLYFYWYRQILGQKVEFLVSFYNNEISEKSEIFDDQFSVERPDGSNFTLKIRSTKLEDSAMYFCASSRQGAIYEQYFGPGTRLTVT.

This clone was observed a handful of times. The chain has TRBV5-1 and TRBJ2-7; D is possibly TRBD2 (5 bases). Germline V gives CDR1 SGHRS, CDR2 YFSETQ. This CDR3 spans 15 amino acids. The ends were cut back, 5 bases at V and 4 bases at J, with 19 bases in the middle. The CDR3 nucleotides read TGCGCCAGCAGTGCCTCACTAGATTTTTCTTACGAGCAGTACTTC. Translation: CASSASLDFSYEQYF.

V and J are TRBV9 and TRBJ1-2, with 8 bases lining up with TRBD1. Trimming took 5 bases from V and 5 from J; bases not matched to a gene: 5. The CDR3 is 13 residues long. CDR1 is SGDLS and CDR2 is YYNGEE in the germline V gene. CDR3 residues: CASRPTGAYGYTF. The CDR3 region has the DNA TGTGCCAGCAGGCCGACAGGGGCTTATGGCTACACCTTC.

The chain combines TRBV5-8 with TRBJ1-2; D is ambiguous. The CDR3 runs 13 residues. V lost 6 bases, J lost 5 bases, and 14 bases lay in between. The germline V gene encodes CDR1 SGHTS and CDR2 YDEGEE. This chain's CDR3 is CASKRTEEYGYTF. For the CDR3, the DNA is TGTGCCAGCAAAAGGACGGAGGAGTATGGCTACACCTTC.

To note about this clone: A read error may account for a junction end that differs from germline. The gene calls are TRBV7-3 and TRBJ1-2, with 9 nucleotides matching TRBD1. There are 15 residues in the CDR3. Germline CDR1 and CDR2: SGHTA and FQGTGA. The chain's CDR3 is CASSVTGGAGYGYTF. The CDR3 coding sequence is TGTGCCAGCAGCGTAACAGGGGGCGCGGGCTATGGCTACACCTTC. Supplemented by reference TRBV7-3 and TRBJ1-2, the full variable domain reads GAGVSQTPSNKVTEKGKYVELRCDPISGHTALYWYRQSLGQGPEFLIYFQGTGAADDSGLPNDRFFAVRPEGSVSTLKIQRTERGDSAVYLCASSVTGGAGYGYTFGSGTRLTVV.